This T cell receptor (beta chain) was sequenced during a study of T cell repertoires in cytomegalovirus infection. Overall study: HLA-B-restricted CMV epitopes that are well studied were used alongside recently identified HLA-C-restricted ones. Indications of both CMV infection and matching HLA type were provided by public TCR beta signatures.

The table lists this clonotype with a few counts. Antigen unknown. Via MiXCR, TCRdb re-called the reads, giving one row per CDR3 protein. Here the sample spans 680,000 or so distinct CDR3 sequences, around a third being singletons. Trimming left V 6 bases short and J 0 bases short, with 12 bases between. The CDR3 covers 15 residues. Germline V gene sequence: CDR1 SGHTA, CDR2 FQGNSA. The study's findings and limits: Based on cumulative public TCR beta family frequency, carriers of CMV plus the relevant HLA were identified.

V usage is TRBV7-2 and J usage is TRBJ2-1; a possible D gene is TRBD2 (7 bases). This sequence originates from a human donor in good health (CMV status not recorded). Some clones in this sample may be carry-over from other donors' samples. The specimen comprised cultured PBMCs, sampled from culture after CMV antigen stimulation. The CDR3 DNA sequence: TGTGCCAGCAGAACTAGGGGGGGCTCCTACAATGAGCAGTTCTTC. Encoded protein: CASRTRGGSYNEQFF.